The T cell receptor (beta chain) under discussion was sequenced for a study of glioma-infiltrating T cells. Trimming removed 1 base from V and 7 bases from J, with 8 bases in between. The CDR3 totals 13 residues. This clonotype was counted ten times or more. Amplification of TCR alpha and beta CDR3 regions from RNA used iRepertoire nested multiplex PCR. TCRdb independently ran MiXCR on the multiplex PCR reads; one entry per CDR3 protein. The data contain roughly 200,000 distinct CDR3 sequences, about 47% of them singletons. The chain uses TRBV12-3 or TRBV12-4 and TRBJ2-1; D is unresolved. Sequencing was performed on glioma tissue, nonneoplastic brain tissue, or PBMCs (not recorded which). The receptor's source is a human donor with low-grade glioma or glioblastoma, undergoing nonglioma brain surgery, or in good health (not recorded which). The CDR3 region has the DNA TGTGCCAGCAGTTTAGATCGGCAGAATGAGCAGTTCTTC. It codes for CASSLDRQNEQFF.